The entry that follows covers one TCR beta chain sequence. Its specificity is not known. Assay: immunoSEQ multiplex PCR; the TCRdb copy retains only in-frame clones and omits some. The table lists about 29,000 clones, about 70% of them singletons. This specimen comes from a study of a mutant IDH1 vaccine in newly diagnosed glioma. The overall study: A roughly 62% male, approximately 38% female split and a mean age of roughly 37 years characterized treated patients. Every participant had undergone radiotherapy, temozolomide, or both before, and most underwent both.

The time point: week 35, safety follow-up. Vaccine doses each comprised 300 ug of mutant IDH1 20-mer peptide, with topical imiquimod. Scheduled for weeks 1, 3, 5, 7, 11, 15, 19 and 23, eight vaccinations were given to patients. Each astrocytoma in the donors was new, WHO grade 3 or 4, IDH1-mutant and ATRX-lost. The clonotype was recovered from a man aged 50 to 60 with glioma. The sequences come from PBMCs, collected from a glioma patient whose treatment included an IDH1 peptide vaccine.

This CDR3 reads CASSQDAGTGELFF. CDR3 nucleotide sequence: TGCGCCAGCAGCCAAGACGCGGGCACCGGGGAGCTGTTTTTT. The chain employs TRBV4-1 and TRBJ2-2; possibly TRBD2 for D (5 bases). CDR1 and CDR2 from the germline V gene are MGHRA and YSYEKL. The CDR3 runs to 14 residues. V lost 0 bases to trimming and J lost 4 bases, with 6 bases between them.